The 19 T cell receptor beta chains listed next were all sequenced from one sample in a study of T cell repertoires in aging, cancer and after chemotherapy. Peripheral blood genomic DNA, not sorted cells or RNA, was the template. A mixed TRB-A/B primer pool amplified rearranged TRB by multiplex touch-down PCR. TCRdb re-analysed the multiplex PCR reads in MiXCR, keeping a single row per CDR3 protein. The sample has some 6,000 distinct CDR3 sequences, 25% to 30% seen once. Sequencing was performed on blood. Source of these receptors: a human donor in good health.

The rearrangement uses TRBV20-1 and TRBJ2-2; 8 bases agree with TRBD1. The CDR3 loop spans 14 amino acids. V dropped 5 bases and J dropped 1; count of bases not matched to a gene: 3. The germline V gene has CDR1 DFQATT and CDR2 SNEGSKA (reference sequence). The CDR3 is CSALGTGNTGELFF. The CDR3 nucleotides are TGCAGTGCTCTCGGGACAGGGAACACCGGGGAGCTGTTTTTT.

This clonotype was seen a few times. V and J are TRBV5-6 and TRBJ1-6; D perhaps matches TRBD1 (5 bases). Trimming cost V 0 bases and J 11 bases, with 15 bases left between them. Germline lookup yields CDR1 SGHDT and CDR2 YYEEEE. This CDR3 spans 15 amino acids. CDR3 nucleotides: TGTGCCAGCAGCTTGGGAGGCCCCAGGGTGACACCCCTCCACTTT. This encodes CASSLGGPRVTPLHF.

This clonotype turned up a few times. V and J are TRBV6-2 or TRBV6-3 and TRBJ1-5; D gene uncertain. Trimming pared 5 bases from V and 4 bases from J, leaving 15 bases between. CDR1 is MNHEY and CDR2 is SVGEGT in the germline V gene. The CDR3 totals 15 residues. The CDR3: CASSPWTFVNQPQHF. CDR3 bases: TGTGCCAGCAGTCCCTGGACCTTCGTTAATCAGCCCCAGCATTTT.

A few counts support this clonotype. This rearrangement joins TRBV5-1 to TRBJ1-5; TRBD1 matches 9 bases. The CDR3 is 15 residues long. Trimming took 4 bases from V and 8 from J; bases not matched to a gene: 10. Germline lookup yields CDR1 SGHRS and CDR2 YFSETQ. CDR3 region: CASSTGQGLGEPQHF. DNA of the CDR3: TGCGCCAGCAGCACCGGACAGGGGTTAGGGGAGCCCCAGCATTTT.

This clonotype has just a few counts. This chain connects TRBV5-6 to TRBJ1-5, with D maybe TRBD1 (5 bases). V dropped 3 bases and J dropped 2 bases, with 21 bases sitting between them. This CDR3 spans 18 amino acids. Germline CDR1 reads SGHDT; CDR2 reads YYEEEE. CDR3 sequence (DNA): TGTGCCAGCAGCTCCCCCCCCTGGGGGGAACGGGGCAATCAGCCCCAGCATTTT. Its translation is CASSSPPWGERGNQPQHF.

The gene calls are TRBV7-9 and TRBJ2-7; TRBD1 or TRBD2 may be the D gene (6 bases each). V lost 8 bases and J lost 6, with 14 bases in between. Germline CDR1 reads SEHNR; CDR2 reads FQNEAQ (reference sequence). The CDR3 totals 12 residues. The CDR3 spells CASGAGGSEQYF. The CDR3 DNA follows: TGTGCCAGCGGGGCCGGGGGCAGCGAGCAGTACTTC.

This chain joins TRBV30 and TRBJ2-1, with D perhaps TRBD1 (6 bases). The CDR3 covers 14 residues. Trimming cost V 4 bases and J 7 bases, with 17 bases left between them. From germline, CDR1 is GTSNPN and CDR2 SVGIG (reference sequence). The CDR3 spells CAWTKGVAKNEQFF. The CDR3, as DNA: TGTGCCTGGACCAAGGGGGTAGCTAAGAATGAGCAGTTCTTC.

Only a few counts were recorded for this clonotype. The V gene is TRBV5-5, the J gene TRBJ1-6; D is unresolved. CDR1 is SGHKS, CDR2 YYEKEE, per germline (reference sequence). V was cut by 4 bases and J by 8 bases, with 28 bases left in between. The CDR3 length is 19 residues. The CDR3 sequence: CASSPRALAGMDSDSPLHF. CDR3 coding DNA: TGTGCCAGCAGCCCGAGGGCTTTGGCGGGCATGGACTCGGATTCACCCCTCCACTTT. The full variable domain, in which reference TRBV5-5 and TRBJ1-6 provide the parts outside the CDR3, is DAGVTQSPTHLIKTRGQQVTLRCSPISGHKSVSWYQQVLGQGPQFIFQYYEKEERGRGNFPDRFSARQFPNYSSELNVNALLLGDSALYLCASSPRALAGMDSDSPLHFGNGTRLTVT.

The sample holds a few counts of this clonotype. This chain joins TRBV12-3 or TRBV12-4 and TRBJ2-7; 9 nucleotides agree with TRBD1. The J segment lost 5 bases and the V segment lost 6 bases, leaving 8 bases of the junction unmatched. The CDR3 runs 14 residues. The CDR3 DNA follows: TGTGCCAGCAGGGAGACAGGGGGGCACAACGAGCAGTACTTC. This codes for CASRETGGHNEQYF.

This clonotype counts as medium-sized. CDR3 nucleotides: TGTGCCAGTAGTATAACCGGGAGCGGTGCCTATGGCTACACCTTC. Translating it yields CASSITGSGAYGYTF. The rearrangement uses TRBV19 and TRBJ1-2; D remains unclear. The CDR3 covers 15 residues. Germline CDR1 LNHDA, CDR2 SQIVND (reference sequence). V gave up 2 bases and J gave up 4 bases, with 14 bases separating them.

This clonotype occurred once. V and J are TRBV7-2 and TRBJ2-7, with 7 bases that match TRBD1. The germline gives CDR1 SGHTA, CDR2 FQGNSA. Unmatched junction bases numbered 10, after V lost 5 bases and J lost 3 bases. This CDR3 spans 15 amino acids. The CDR3 is CASSRTSRGYYEQYF. Written as DNA, the CDR3 is TGTGCCAGCAGCCGGACCTCCAGGGGGTACTACGAGCAGTACTTC.

The chain has TRBV10-3 and TRBJ1-1, with 8 bases aligning to TRBD1. Germline V gene data show CDR1 as ENHRY and CDR2 as SYGVKD. J gave up 10 bases and V 3 bases, and 1 base lay outside the gene matches. The length of the CDR3 is 11 residues. CDR3 bases: TGTGCCATCAGTGATGACAGGGGAGCTTTCTTT. Its protein is CAISDDRGAFF.

V and J are TRBV20-1 and TRBJ2-3; a possible D gene is TRBD2 (6 bases). Germline V lookup: CDR1 DFQATT, CDR2 SNEGSKA (reference sequence). The CDR3 has 14 residues. Trimming left V 0 bases short and J 4 bases short, with 11 bases between. The CDR3 nucleotides read TGCAGTGCTAGAGAAAACGGGGGACCAGATACGCAGTATTTT. This translates into CSARENGGPDTQYF.

By its share, this clonotype is medium-sized. The V call is TRBV6-5, the J call TRBJ2-1; D is unresolved. Deletions cut 5 bases from V and 0 bases from J, with 11 bases between. Germline assignment: CDR1 MNHEY and CDR2 SVGAGI. CDR3 size: 15 residues. This CDR3 is CASSTGGSSYNEQFF. CDR3 bases: TGTGCCAGCAGTACTGGCGGCAGCTCCTACAATGAGCAGTTCTTC.

The V and J genes are TRBV20-1 and TRBJ1-6; perhaps TRBD1 as D (6 bases). V lost 6 bases to trimming and J lost 7 bases, with 16 bases between them. The germline V gene has CDR1 DFQATT and CDR2 SNEGSKA (reference sequence). This CDR3 contains 14 residues. In nucleotides, the CDR3 is TGCAGTGCCCGGGTCGGGGGCGGAAATTCACCCCTCCACTTT. Amino acids: CSARVGGGNSPLHF.

This rearrangement joins TRBV5-1 to TRBJ2-4; D is possibly TRBD1 (5 bases). This CDR3 is built from 13 residues. Germline V lookup: CDR1 SGHRS, CDR2 YFSETQ. V lost 0 bases, J lost 9 bases, and 10 bases lay in between. The CDR3 sequence: CASSLGQGGIQYF. CDR3 nucleotide sequence: TGCGCCAGCAGCTTGGGTCAGGGTGGCATTCAGTACTTC.

CDR3 nucleotides: TGTGCCAGCAGCACCTCCCAAGACGGGTCAGTCGAGCAGTACTTC. Its protein product is CASSTSQDGSVEQYF. The rearrangement joins TRBV6-1 to TRBJ2-7; unclear D gene. The CDR3 has 15 residues. V lost 6 bases to trimming and J lost 6 bases, with 21 bases between them. CDR1 MNHNS and CDR2 SASEGT come from the germline V gene.

The J gene is TRBJ2-4, the V gene TRBV13, with unresolved D. Germline V gene data show CDR1 as PRHDT and CDR2 as FYEKMQ (reference sequence). This CDR3 spans 14 amino acids. Trimming cost V 5 bases and J 0 bases, with 8 bases left between them. CDR3 protein: CASSPNPAKNIQYF. Written as DNA, the CDR3 is TGTGCCAGCAGCCCGAACCCAGCCAAAAACATTCAGTACTTC. The entire variable domain, with the rest obtained from reference TRBV13 and TRBJ2-4, is as follows: AAGVIQSPRHLIKEKRETATLKCYPIPRHDTVYWYQQGPGQDPQFLISFYEKMQSDKGSIPDRFSAQQFSDYHSELNMSSLELGDSALYFCASSPNPAKNIQYFGAGTRLSVL.

This CDR3 reads CASSPVAGGSYEQYF. The CDR3 region has the DNA TGTGCCAGCAGCCCGGTTGCGGGGGGGTCCTACGAGCAGTACTTC. The chain joins TRBV5-6 to TRBJ2-7; the match to TRBD2 covers 9 bases. Unmatched junction bases numbered 6, after V lost 4 bases and J lost 1 base. Per germline, CDR1 SGHDT and CDR2 YYEEEE. The CDR3 has 15 amino acids.